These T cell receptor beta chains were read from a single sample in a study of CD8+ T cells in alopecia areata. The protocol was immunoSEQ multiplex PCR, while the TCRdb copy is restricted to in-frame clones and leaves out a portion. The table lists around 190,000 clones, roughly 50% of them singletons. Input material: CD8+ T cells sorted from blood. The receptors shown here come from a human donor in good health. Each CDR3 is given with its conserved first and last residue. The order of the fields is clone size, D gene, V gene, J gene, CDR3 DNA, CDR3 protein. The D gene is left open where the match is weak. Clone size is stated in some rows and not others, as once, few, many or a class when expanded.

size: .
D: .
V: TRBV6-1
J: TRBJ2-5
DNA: TGTGCCAGCAGTGAAGGGCCGTCACAAGAGACCCAGTACTTC
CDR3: CASSEGPSQETQYF

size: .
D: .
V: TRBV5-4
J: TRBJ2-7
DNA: TGTGCCAGCAGCTTGCGCGGGGCTACCTACGAGCAGTACTTC
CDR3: CASSLRGATYEQYF

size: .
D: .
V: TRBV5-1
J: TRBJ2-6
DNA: TGCGCCAGCAGCCAGGGGTCTGGGGCCAACGTCCTGACTTTC
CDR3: CASSQGSGANVLTF

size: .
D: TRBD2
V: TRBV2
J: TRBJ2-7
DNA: TGTGCCAGCAGTGAGATAGGCGGGACTACCTCCTACGAGCAGTACTTC
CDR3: CASSEIGGTTSYEQYF

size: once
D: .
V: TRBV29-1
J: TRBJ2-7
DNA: TGCAGCGTTGAAGATACAGGCTCCTACGAGCAGTACTTC
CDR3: CSVEDTGSYEQYF

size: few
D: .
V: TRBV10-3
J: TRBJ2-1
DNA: TGTGCCATCAGTGAGTCGGAGAGGGATGAGCAGTTCTTC
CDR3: CAISESERDEQFF

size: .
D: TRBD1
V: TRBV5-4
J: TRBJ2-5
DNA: TGTGCCAGCAGAATGGACAGGGGGCCCGGGACCCAGTACTTC
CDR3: CASRMDRGPGTQYF

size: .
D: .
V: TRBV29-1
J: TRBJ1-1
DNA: TGCAGCGTTGAGTACGGGTCCGAAGCTTTCTTT
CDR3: CSVEYGSEAFF

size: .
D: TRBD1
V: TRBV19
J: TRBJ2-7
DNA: TGTGCCAGTACCAGACAGGGCTGGGACGAGCAGTACTTC
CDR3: CASTRQGWDEQYF

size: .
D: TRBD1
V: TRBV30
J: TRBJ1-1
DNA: TGTGCCTGGAGTACAGGACAGGGCACGAACACTGAAGCTTTCTTT
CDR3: CAWSTGQGTNTEAFF

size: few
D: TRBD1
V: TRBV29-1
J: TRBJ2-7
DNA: TGCAGCGTCACGGGACCGGGACAGGGGTCCTACGAGCAGTACTTC
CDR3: CSVTGPGQGSYEQYF

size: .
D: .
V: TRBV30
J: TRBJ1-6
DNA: TGTGCCTGGAGTTTCGGGAGCAGGGGATTCCAAAATTCACCCCTCCACTTT
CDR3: CAWSFGSRGFQNSPLHF

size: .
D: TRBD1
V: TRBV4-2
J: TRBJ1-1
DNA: TGTGCCAGCAGCCAAGATCCCCGGGACAGGGGAATGAACACTGAAGCTTTCTTT
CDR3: CASSQDPRDRGMNTEAFF

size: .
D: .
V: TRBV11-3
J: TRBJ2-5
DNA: TGTGCCAGCAGCTTAAGGGGCCTCCCCCAAGAGACCCAGTACTTC
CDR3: CASSLRGLPQETQYF

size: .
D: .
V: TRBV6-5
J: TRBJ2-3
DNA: TGTGCCAGCAGTCGGACCACCAACGTAGGGGATACGCAGTATTTT
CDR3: CASSRTTNVGDTQYF

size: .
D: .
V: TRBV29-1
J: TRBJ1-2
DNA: TGCAGCGTTGTCATCCTCGCTGGCTACACCTTC
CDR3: CSVVILAGYTF

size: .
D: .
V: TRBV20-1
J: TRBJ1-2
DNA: TGCAGTGCCAGGGCGATTAATGGCTACACCTTC
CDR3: CSARAINGYTF

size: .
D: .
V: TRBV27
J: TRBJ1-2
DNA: TGTGCCAGCGGAAACAGGGCGCACTATGGCTACACCTTC
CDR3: CASGNRAHYGYTF

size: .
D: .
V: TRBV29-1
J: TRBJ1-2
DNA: TGCAGCGTCCCTTTTTCCAGGCGAGGCTACACCTTC
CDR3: CSVPFSRRGYTF

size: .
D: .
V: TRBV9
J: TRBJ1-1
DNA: TGTGCCAGCAGCGTAGTTGGGCCGGAAGAAGCTTTCTTT
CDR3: CASSVVGPEEAFF

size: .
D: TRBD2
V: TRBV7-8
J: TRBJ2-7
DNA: TGTGCCAGCAGCTTGACAGCGGGGGACCACGAGCAGTACTTC
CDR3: CASSLTAGDHEQYF

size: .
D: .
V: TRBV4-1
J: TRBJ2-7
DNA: TGCGCCAGCAGCCAAGATAATTGGATGCCGACAGGAGCCTCCTACGAGCAGTACTTC
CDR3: CASSQDNWMPTGASYEQYF

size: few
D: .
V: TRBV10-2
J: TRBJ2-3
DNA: TGCGCCAGCAGAGGCGGTACAGATACGCAGTATTTT
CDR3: CASRGGTDTQYF

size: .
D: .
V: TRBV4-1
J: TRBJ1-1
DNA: TGCGCCAGCAGCCACATAGGACAGCCCTACACTGAAGCTTTCTTT
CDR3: CASSHIGQPYTEAFF

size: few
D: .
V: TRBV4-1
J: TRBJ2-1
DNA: TGCGCCAGCAGCCACGAGAGGGCTGGGAATGAGCAGTTCTTC
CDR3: CASSHERAGNEQFF

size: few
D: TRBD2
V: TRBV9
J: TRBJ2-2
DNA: TGTGCCAGCAGCCAAAGCGGGGGTTCCCACACCGGGGAGCTGTTTTTT
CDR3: CASSQSGGSHTGELFF

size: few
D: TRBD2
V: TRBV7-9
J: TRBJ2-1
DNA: TGTGCCAGCAGCTCCTCGGGGGGGCCGGACAATGAGCAGTTCTTC
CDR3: CASSSSGGPDNEQFF

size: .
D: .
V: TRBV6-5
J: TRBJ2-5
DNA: TGTGCCAGCAGGCCCACAGGTTCATGGGAGACCCAGTACTTC
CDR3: CASRPTGSWETQYF

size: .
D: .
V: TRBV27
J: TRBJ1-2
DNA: TGTGCCAGCAGTTCGACAGGCCCTTATGGCTACACCTTC
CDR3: CASSSTGPYGYTF

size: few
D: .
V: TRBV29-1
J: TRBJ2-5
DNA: TGCAGCGTTGAAGAAGAGACCCAGTACTTC
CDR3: CSVEEETQYF

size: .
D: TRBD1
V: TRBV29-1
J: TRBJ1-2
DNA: TGCAGCGTTGAACCCTGGACAGGGGGCAACTTCCACTATGGCTACACCTTC
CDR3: CSVEPWTGGNFHYGYTF

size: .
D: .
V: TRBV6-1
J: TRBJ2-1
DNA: TGTGCCAGCAGTGTCGTTCTAGGGAGCTCCTACAATGAGCAGTTCTTC
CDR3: CASSVVLGSSYNEQFF

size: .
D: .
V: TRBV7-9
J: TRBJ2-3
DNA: TGTGCCAGCAGGTTTGGGGCAGGGGGCACAGATACGCAGTATTTT
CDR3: CASRFGAGGTDTQYF

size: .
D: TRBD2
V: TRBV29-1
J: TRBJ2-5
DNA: TGCAGCGTTGGGTGGCTAGCGGGGGGCCAAGAGACCCAGTACTTC
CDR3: CSVGWLAGGQETQYF

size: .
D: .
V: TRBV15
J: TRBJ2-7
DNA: TGTGCCACCAGCAGAGCGGGAGCTAGCTACGAGCAGTACTTC
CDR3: CATSRAGASYEQYF

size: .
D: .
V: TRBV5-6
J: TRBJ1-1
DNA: TGTGCCAGCAGCTTGGTGCGGTCTGAAGCTTTCTTT
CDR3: CASSLVRSEAFF

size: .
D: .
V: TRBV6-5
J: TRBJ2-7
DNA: TGTGCCAGCAGTGGGGAACTAGAACCTACTGAGCAGTACTTC
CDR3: CASSGELEPTEQYF

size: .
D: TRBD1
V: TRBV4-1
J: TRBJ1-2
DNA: TGCGCCAGCAGCCCTCGAACAGGGGGAGGCTATGGCTACACCTTC
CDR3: CASSPRTGGGYGYTF

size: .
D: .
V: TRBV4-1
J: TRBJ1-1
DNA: TGCGCCAGCAGCCAAGAGTCCGCTACCTCTTTCTTT
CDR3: CASSQESATSFF

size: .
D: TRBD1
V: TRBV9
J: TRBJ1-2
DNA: TGTGCCAGCAGTCCCAGAGAGACAGGGGGCGACTATGGCTACACCTTC
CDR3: CASSPRETGGDYGYTF

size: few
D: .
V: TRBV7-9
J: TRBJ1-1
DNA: TGTGCCAGCAGTAGTGGTTCTACAGTCCCTGAAGCTTTCTTT
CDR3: CASSSGSTVPEAFF

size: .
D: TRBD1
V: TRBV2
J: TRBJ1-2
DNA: TGTGCCAGCAGTGGTGGGACAGGTTACAACTATGGCTACACCTTC
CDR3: CASSGGTGYNYGYTF

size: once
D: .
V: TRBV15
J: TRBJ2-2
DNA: TGTGCCACCAGCAGAGATATGCAGAACACCGGGGAGCTGTTTTTT
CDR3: CATSRDMQNTGELFF

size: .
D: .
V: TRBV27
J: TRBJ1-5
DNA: TGTGCCAGCAGTTTTAGGGCGATAAATCAGCCCCAGCATTTT
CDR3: CASSFRAINQPQHF

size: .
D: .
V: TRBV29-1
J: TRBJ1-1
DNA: TGCAGCGTTGATAAAGGGGTGGGCACTGAAGCTTTCTTT
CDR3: CSVDKGVGTEAFF

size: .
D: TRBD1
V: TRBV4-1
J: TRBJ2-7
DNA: TGCGCCAGCAGCCAAGTCGTGACAGGGGGCAAGAGATACGAGCAGTACTTC
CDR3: CASSQVVTGGKRYEQYF

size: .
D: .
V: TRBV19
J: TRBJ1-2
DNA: TGTGCCAGTAGTCCGCTCGCCACAGGGAGTAACTATGGCTACACCTTC
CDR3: CASSPLATGSNYGYTF

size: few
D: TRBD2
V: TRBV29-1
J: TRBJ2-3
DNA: TGCAGCGTTGTGGGATTAGCGGGGGGGCAGTATTTT
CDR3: CSVVGLAGGQYF

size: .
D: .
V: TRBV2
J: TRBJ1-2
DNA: TGTGCCAGCAGTGAAAGTGGGACGCTAGGCTACACCTTC
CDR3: CASSESGTLGYTF

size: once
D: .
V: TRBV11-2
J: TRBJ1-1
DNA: TGTGCCAGCAGCCACTCCCAAGGGGCCTCGAACACTGAAGCTTTCTTT
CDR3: CASSHSQGASNTEAFF

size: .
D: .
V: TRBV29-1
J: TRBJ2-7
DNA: TGCAGCGCCGGAGACTACGAGCAGTACTTC
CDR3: CSAGDYEQYF

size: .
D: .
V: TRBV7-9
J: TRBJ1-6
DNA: TGTGCCGGTTTGGACGGGTTTAATTCACCCCTCCACTTT
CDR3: CAGLDGFNSPLHF

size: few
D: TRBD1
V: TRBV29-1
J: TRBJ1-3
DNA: TGCAGCGCCACAGGGGGCTCTGGAAACACCATATATTTT
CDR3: CSATGGSGNTIYF